This T cell receptor (beta chain) was obtained from a study of long-term antiretroviral therapy in people with HIV. The length of the CDR3 is 16 residues. In germline, CDR1 is SGHRS, CDR2 YFSETQ. The V end lost 0 bases, the J end lost 0 bases, and 9 bases lay between the germline ends. Running of the v3.0 immunoSEQ assay took place at survey level. Clones were read by immunoSEQ multiplex PCR, and TCRdb kept only the in-frame ones, dropping some. The sample yields 15,000 to 20,000 clones, 76% seen once. The sequence came from a woman in her fifties or sixties with HIV. Material: unsorted PBMCs, obtained roughly 2.4 years before starting antiretroviral therapy. The chain recombines TRBV5-1 with TRBJ2-2, with D possibly being TRBD2 (5 bases). The CDR3 coding sequence is TGCGCCAGCAGCTTGGAGGTCGGGACGAACACCGGGGAGCTGTTTTTT. Translating it yields CASSLEVGTNTGELFF. Full variable domain (outside the CDR3, taken from reference TRBV5-1 and TRBJ2-2): KAGVTQTPRYLIKTRGQQVTLSCSPISGHRSVSWYQQTPGQGLQFLFEYFSETQRNKGNFPGRFSGRQFSNSRSEMNVSTLELGDSALYLCASSLEVGTNTGELFFGEGSRLTVL.